This T cell receptor (beta chain) comes out of a study of blood T cell repertoires in COVID-19 (dated by TCRdb to the early 2020s). About the investigation overall: Samples from collaborators originated in the United States, Italy and Spain and spanned both the acute and convalescent phases of COVID-19. The prospective study material was composed of cDNA or gDNA derived from T cells, B-cell-depleted T cells, or PBMCs. The dataset comprised deeply sampled blood TCRbeta repertoires from subjects exposed to, actively infected with, or recovered from COVID-19. The repertoires were released in a freely available public database meant as a resource for research on the immune response to SARS-CoV-2. The samples were drawn from the first 160 participants of the ongoing ImmuneRACE study and from 950 to 1,500 subjects provided by 6 global collaborators. The sample metadata nearly always contained a de-identified subject ID, COVID-19 status, age in years and sex. Where HLA class I and class II types were available, the types were taken from metadata supplied by the sample provider, not from assay-based typing.

Study-wide conclusions, independent of this receptor: Clinical and demographic metadata were provided uncurated, with the amount varying by source and participant.

Whole blood was collected in K2EDTA tubes by collaborating institutions according to the institutions' own protocols. For TCRbeta analysis, collaborator samples were shipped as frozen whole blood, as isolated PBMCs, or as DNA extracted from either sample type. The immunoSEQ Assay, a bias-controlled multiplex PCR, was used to amplify TCRbeta CDR3 regions from genomic DNA. The authors' analysis ran thus. Nucleated cell counts per sample were estimated from amplification of reference gene primers within the assay. To quantify the absolute abundance of each unique TCRbeta CDR3 rearrangement, sequence reads were collapsed and filtered. For each sample, productive Simpson clonality was calculated as the square root of Simpson's diversity index across productive rearrangements. TCRdb mirrors the immuneACCESS table, restricted to in-frame sequences. Some clones are absent from its copies; in checked studies, under half trace to an unresolved V gene, and the reason for the others is unknown. The V and J calls and clone size were taken over from that table, and D and trimming were inferred from the DNA. A total of fewer than 80,000 clones appear in this sample, roughly 80% of them only once. The ten largest clones take up 8.5% to 10% of the sample.

As for this clone: Its specific antigen is unknown. No much larger clonotype is one base removed from it; base qualities were not supplied.

The germline V gene provides CDR1 SGHRS and CDR2 YFSETQ. V loses 0 bases of germline sequence and J loses 2 bases, and the interval between the two ends is 17 bases. The CDR3 holds 17 amino acids from the cysteine to the phenylalanine. The sequence is cut down to CDR3 DNA, 51 bases in frame from base 1. Sequencing used peripheral blood. This sequence originates from a woman older than 75 with acute or convalescent COVID-19. The chain is assembled from TRBV5-1 and TRBJ2-5; TRBD1 is a weak D gene call, 5 bases matching. The bases are TGCGCCAGCAGCTTGGCCACCAGTGGGGCCGGACAAGAGACCCAGTACTTC. Translated, it gives CASSLATSGAGQETQYF.